Presented here are 30 T cell receptor beta chains from one specimen sequenced in a study of shared clonotypes between healthy human individuals. Using immunoSEQ multiplex PCR, the repertoire was profiled, and TCRdb retains in-frame clones only, with some absent. The table lists approximately 2.3 million clones, approximately 95% of them singletons. Sequences were obtained from naive CD4+ T cells from PBMCs. Stated subset: CD45RA+ positively selected. Receptors originate from a man in his late teens or twenties in good health. Some clones in this sample may be carry-over from other donors' samples.

The chain joins TRBV5-1 to TRBJ2-3; D remains unclear. CDR1 SGHRS and CDR2 YFSETQ come from the germline V gene. V was trimmed by 0 bases and J by 10 bases, leaving 15 bases between them. This CDR3 has 14 amino acids. The CDR3 sequence: CASSLGGGIASQYF. CDR3 in DNA: TGCGCCAGCAGCTTGGGAGGCGGAATCGCATCGCAGTATTTT.

This chain links TRBV11-3 with TRBJ1-4, with D perhaps TRBD1 (6 bases). The CDR3 contains 17 residues. The germline V and J ends were trimmed by 1 base and 5 bases, with 17 bases remaining between them. Germline V gene sequence: CDR1 SGHNT, CDR2 YENEEA. CDR3 nucleotides: TGTGCCAGCAGCTTAGGATGGCGGGGGACATCGAATGAAAAACTGTTTTTT. Protein: CASSLGWRGTSNEKLFF.

CDR3 in amino acids: CASSLRGGQGSDTQYF. CDR3 DNA: TGTGCCAGCAGCCTTCGAGGGGGGCAGGGCTCAGATACGCAGTATTTT. J is TRBJ2-3 and V is TRBV7-3, with D perhaps being TRBD1 or TRBD2 (6 bases each). There are 16 residues in the CDR3. CDR1 and CDR2 (germline): SGHTA, FQGTGA. Trimming shortened V by 5 bases and J by 4 bases, and 19 bases separated the two germline ends.

Points on this clone: Different DNA sequences within this sample yield the same CDR3. This chain connects TRBV7-3 to TRBJ1-1; D is undetermined. Germline V lookup: CDR1 SGHTA, CDR2 FQGTGA. Trimming shortened V by 5 bases and J by 2 bases, and 9 bases separated the two germline ends. The CDR3 is 13 residues long. CDR3 loop: CASSRGLNTEAFF. The CDR3 region has the DNA TGTGCCAGCAGCCGTGGTTTAAACACTGAAGCTTTCTTT.

This clone was seen a single time. This rearrangement joins TRBV5-1 to TRBJ2-3; TRBD1 aligns across 7 bases. The CDR3 totals 17 residues. CDR1 is SGHRS and CDR2 is YFSETQ in the germline V gene. The trim removed 4 bases at V and 0 bases at J, leaving 11 bases unmatched. The CDR3, as DNA: TGCGCCAGCAGCATCCTACAGGGGCCATTCAGCACAGATACGCAGTATTTT. It specifies CASSILQGPFSTDTQYF.

The chain joins TRBV19 to TRBJ2-1, with 9 positions matching TRBD2. The CDR3 has 14 amino acids. Germline V gene data show CDR1 as LNHDA and CDR2 as SQIVND (reference sequence). With 11 bases clipped from V and 2 bases from J, the junction kept 7 bases outside the gene matches. The CDR3 DNA follows: TGTGCCTGCGGGCTAGCGGGACCCTACAATGAGCAGTTCTTC. This translates into CACGLAGPYNEQFF.

The V gene is TRBV10-3, the J gene TRBJ1-4; tentative D call: TRBD1 (5 bases). Germline values: CDR1 ENHRY, CDR2 SYGVKD. CDR3 length: 16 residues. The V end lost 8 bases, the J end lost 3 bases, and 19 bases lay between the germline ends. The CDR3: CAIGDPPGRSNEKLFF. In DNA form, the CDR3 reads TGTGCCATCGGGGATCCGCCGGGGCGGTCTAATGAAAAACTGTTTTTT.

The chain employs TRBV4-2 and TRBJ2-7, with a tentative D call TRBD2 (5 bases). The V gene lost 1 base and the J gene lost 4 bases, with 11 bases spanning the gap. CDR1 and CDR2 (germline): LGHNA, YNFKEQ. CDR3 length equals 14 residues. The CDR3 DNA is TGTGCCAGCAGCCAAGCGGGTGGGGAGTACGAGCAGTACTTC. Its protein product is CASSQAGGEYEQYF.

This chain joins TRBV5-1 and TRBJ2-2; D might be TRBD2 (6 bases). The CDR3 consists of 15 residues. The V end was cut by 4 bases, the J end by 1 base, with 11 bases between. Germline assignment: CDR1 SGHRS and CDR2 YFSETQ. The CDR3 DNA is TGCGCCAGCAGCGTCGGGACTCAGAACACCGGGGAGCTGTTTTTT. Protein: CASSVGTQNTGELFF.

The chain combines TRBV30 with TRBJ2-3, with 8 bases lining up with TRBD1. The germline gives CDR1 GTSNPN, CDR2 SVGIG (reference sequence). V dropped 8 bases and J dropped 3; count of bases not matched to a gene: 10. The CDR3 length is 14 residues. The CDR3 DNA follows: TGTGCCGGTTGTAGACAGGGGACAACAGATACGCAGTATTTT. It encodes CAGCRQGTTDTQYF.

DNA of the CDR3: TGTGCCAGTAGTGCACAAGGGGCGGTGAAAGGATGGGCAGTTGGCTACACCTTC. Translation gives CASSAQGAVKGWAVGYTF. This chain connects TRBV19 to TRBJ1-2; tentatively, D is TRBD1 (5 bases). Germline CDR1 is LNHDA and CDR2 is SQIVND (reference sequence). With 5 bases removed from V and 7 bases from J, the gap between germline ends came to 29 bases. CDR3 length: 18 amino acids. The variable domain in full, with the rest retrieved from reference TRBV19 and TRBJ1-2, is DGGITQSPKYLFRKEGQNVTLSCEQNLNHDAMYWYRQDPGQGLRLIYYSQIVNDFQKGDIAEGYSVSREKKESFPLTVTSAQKNPTAFYLCASSAQGAVKGWAVGYTFGSGTRLTVV.

This clone has only one observation. CDR3 sequence reads: CASSNLGSSYNEQFF. CDR3 sequence (DNA): TGTGCCAGCAGCAACCTAGGGAGCTCCTACAATGAGCAGTTCTTC. The V and J genes are TRBV7-2 and TRBJ2-1; possibly TRBD2 for D (5 bases). V was trimmed by 5 bases and J by 0 bases, leaving 11 bases between them. Germline CDR1 reads SGHTA; CDR2 reads FQGNSA. CDR3 length: 15 residues.

The V gene is TRBV14, the J gene TRBJ2-5; D is unclear. V lost 2 bases and J 2 bases, leaving 12 bases between the germline ends. From germline, CDR1 is SGHDN and CDR2 FVKESK. The CDR3 covers 15 residues. The CDR3 DNA sequence: TGTGCCAGCAGCCAATTTTCTGGTATTCAAGAGACCCAGTACTTC. It translates to CASSQFSGIQETQYF.

The rearrangement uses TRBV27 and TRBJ1-2; possibly TRBD1 for D (5 bases). Germline V lookup: CDR1 MNHEY, CDR2 SMNVEV (reference sequence). Trimming stripped 2 bases from V and 2 bases from J, with 9 bases between. The CDR3 contains 14 residues. The CDR3 loop is CASSLNRRNYGYTF. The CDR3 region has the DNA TGTGCCAGCAGTTTAAACAGGAGAAACTATGGCTACACCTTC.

The chain uses TRBV28 and TRBJ1-5; no definite D call. The CDR3 extends over 9 amino acids. CDR1 is MDHEN and CDR2 is SYDVKM in the germline V gene. V was pared by 11 bases and J by 5 bases, with 4 bases between. The CDR3 is CACHQPQHF. The CDR3 DNA is TGTGCCTGCCATCAGCCCCAGCATTTT.

This clone was observed once. Distinct nucleotide sequences in the sample also encode this CDR3. The V gene is TRBV4-2, the J gene TRBJ2-1, with D perhaps matching TRBD1 (5 bases). CDR1 is LGHNA, CDR2 YNFKEQ, per germline. Trimming stripped 0 bases from V and 4 bases from J, with 10 bases between. CDR3 length equals 15 residues. CDR3 nucleotides: TGTGCCAGCAGCCAAGATCCAGGGTCGTACAATGAGCAGTTCTTC. Translated: CASSQDPGSYNEQFF.

The chain combines TRBV27 with TRBJ2-5, with a tentative D call TRBD2 (6 bases). Germline lookup yields CDR1 MNHEY and CDR2 SMNVEV (reference sequence). V was trimmed by 0 bases and J by 0 bases, leaving 17 bases between them. This CDR3 comprises 18 residues. In DNA, the CDR3 is TGTGCCAGCAGTTTATCCCCTCGGGTAGCGGACCACCAAGAGACCCAGTACTTC. It codes for CASSLSPRVADHQETQYF.

The chain has TRBV9 and TRBJ2-2; 16 bases are a match to TRBD2. Germline loops: CDR1 SGDLS, CDR2 YYNGEE. This CDR3 is 18 amino acids long. V lost 4 bases and J lost 7; bases outside the gene matches: 10. The CDR3 loop is CASSPPGLAGGGVGELFF. CDR3 in DNA: TGTGCCAGCAGCCCTCCGGGACTAGCGGGAGGGGGCGTCGGGGAGCTGTTTTTT. The full variable domain, rest sourced from reference TRBV9 and TRBJ2-2, is DSGVTQTPKHLITATGQRVTLRCSPRSGDLSVYWYQQSLDQGLQFLIQYYNGEERAKGNILERFSAQQFPDLHSELNLSSLELGDSALYFCASSPPGLAGGGVGELFFGEGSRLTVL.

V is TRBV9 and J is TRBJ2-7, with D tentatively TRBD2 (6 bases). Germline CDR1 and CDR2: SGDLS and YYNGEE. This CDR3 has 16 amino acids. Trimming took off 2 bases at V and 0 bases at J, with 15 bases between the two ends. DNA of the CDR3: TGTGCCAGCAGCGTGGGGGTGCGGGGTAACTCCTACGAGCAGTACTTC. Its translation: CASSVGVRGNSYEQYF.

The chain links TRBV9 to TRBJ2-5; 9 nucleotides align to TRBD1. The V gene's germline CDR1 is SGDLS and CDR2 YYNGEE. The CDR3 consists of 16 residues. J was trimmed by 0 bases and V by 2 bases; bases with no gene match: 5. The CDR3 loop reads CASSVGTGMYQETQYF. The CDR3 bases are TGTGCCAGCAGCGTGGGGACAGGGATGTACCAAGAGACCCAGTACTTC.

This clone was found once. This rearrangement joins TRBV28 to TRBJ2-7; D call uncertain. The germline V gene has CDR1 MDHEN and CDR2 SYDVKM. The CDR3 is made up of 15 amino acids. V lost 6 bases and J lost 0, with 15 bases in between. Here the CDR3 DNA reads TGTGCCAGCAGCGGTTCGGGCGATAACTCCTACGAGCAGTACTTC. Its protein is CASSGSGDNSYEQYF.

V and J are TRBV19 and TRBJ2-7; 9 bases are shared with TRBD1. Germline V CDR1 and CDR2: LNHDA, SQIVND (reference sequence). This CDR3 spans 16 amino acids. The junction had 9 bases not matched to a gene; V was cut back by 6 bases and J by 0 bases. In nucleotides, the CDR3 is TGTGCCAGTAGAAACCACGGGACAGGGTCCTCCTACGAGCAGTACTTC. It specifies CASRNHGTGSSYEQYF.

V gene TRBV9 combines with J gene TRBJ2-2; 11 nucleotides line up with TRBD2. This CDR3 region has 18 residues. The germline CDR1 and CDR2 sequences are SGDLS and YYNGEE. Losses at the gene ends were 1 base for V and 5 bases for J; bases not matched to a gene: 10. CDR3 amino acids: CASSVQISGRARTGELFF. CDR3 bases: TGTGCCAGCAGCGTACAAATTAGCGGGAGGGCCCGGACCGGGGAGCTGTTTTTT.

This clone was observed a handful of times. This chain connects TRBV7-6 to TRBJ2-3, with TRBD2 as a possible D gene (5 bases). The CDR3 runs 13 residues. Trimming took 5 bases from V and 6 from J, leaving 12 bases between them. The germline V gene encodes CDR1 SGHVS and CDR2 FNYEAQ. The CDR3 spells CASSPTRRDTQYF. The CDR3 bases are TGTGCCAGCAGCCCAACTAGGAGGGATACGCAGTATTTT.

The genes are TRBV2 and TRBJ1-2, with D unclear. V gave up 5 bases and J gave up 0 bases, with 16 bases separating them. This CDR3 comprises 16 residues. Germline lookup yields CDR1 SNHLY and CDR2 FYNNEI. CDR3 sequence: CASSLFPDRANYGYTF. The CDR3, as DNA: TGTGCCAGCAGTCTATTCCCCGACCGAGCTAACTATGGCTACACCTTC.

The chain links TRBV11-2 to TRBJ1-5; D call uncertain. Germline V lookup: CDR1 SGHAT, CDR2 FQNNGV. CDR3 length equals 15 residues. The germline V and J ends were trimmed by 3 bases and 1 base, with 10 bases remaining between them. CDR3 in amino acids: CASSFDPRSNQPQHF. CDR3 DNA: TGTGCCAGCAGCTTTGACCCGCGGAGCAATCAGCCCCAGCATTTT. Full variable domain (remainder filled in from reference TRBV11-2 and TRBJ1-5): EAGVAQSPRYKIIEKRQSVAFWCNPISGHATLYWYQQILGQGPKLLIQFQNNGVVDDSQLPKDRFSAERLKGVDSTLKIQPAKLEDSAVYLCASSFDPRSNQPQHFGDGTRLSIL.

The chain combines TRBV5-1 with TRBJ2-5, with 8 bases fitting TRBD1. The germline gives CDR1 SGHRS, CDR2 YFSETQ. The CDR3 consists of 15 residues. The junction had 8 bases not matched to a gene; V was cut back by 0 bases and J by 7 bases. The DNA for the CDR3 is TGCGCCAGCAGCTTGGGGGGACAGGCTATGGGGACCCAGTACTTC. Its protein is CASSLGGQAMGTQYF. Full variable domain (rest looked up from reference TRBV5-1 and TRBJ2-5): KAGVTQTPRYLIKTRGQQVTLSCSPISGHRSVSWYQQTPGQGLQFLFEYFSETQRNKGNFPGRFSGRQFSNSRSEMNVSTLELGDSALYLCASSLGGQAMGTQYFGPGTRLLVL.

The chain links TRBV11-1 to TRBJ2-7; TRBD1 is a possible D gene (6 bases). The CDR3 runs 15 residues. The V end was cut by 3 bases, the J end by 3 bases, with 15 bases between. Germline values: CDR1 SGHAT, CDR2 FQDESV (reference sequence). CDR3 region: CASSFQTDSLYEQYF. The CDR3 region has the DNA TGTGCCAGCAGCTTCCAGACGGACAGCCTCTACGAGCAGTACTTC.

Concerning this clone itself: Distinct nucleotide sequences in the sample also encode this CDR3. The chain couples TRBV7-3 to TRBJ2-5; TRBD2 matches at 7 bases. This CDR3 comprises 14 residues. V lost 5 bases, J lost 2 bases, and 5 bases stayed unmatched. Per the germline V gene, CDR1 is SGHTA and CDR2 is FQGTGA. CDR3 sequence reads: CASSPGGGQETQYF. The CDR3 DNA reads as TGTGCCAGCAGCCCCGGGGGAGGGCAAGAGACCCAGTACTTC. The whole variable domain, filled in from reference TRBV7-3 and TRBJ2-5, reads GAGVSQTPSNKVTEKGKYVELRCDPISGHTALYWYRQSLGQGPEFLIYFQGTGAADDSGLPNDRFFAVRPEGSVSTLKIQRTERGDSAVYLCASSPGGGQETQYFGPGTRLLVL.

V gene TRBV18 combines with J gene TRBJ2-3; TRBD1 agrees at 9 bases. The CDR3 has 15 amino acids. CDR1 and CDR2 from the germline V gene are KGHSH and LQKENI. With 5 bases clipped from V and 3 bases from J, the junction kept 6 bases outside the gene matches. The CDR3 DNA sequence: TGTGCCAGCTCAACCCCCGGGACAGGGACAGATACGCAGTATTTT. This gives the protein CASSTPGTGTDTQYF.